These T cell receptor beta chains were read from a single sample in a study of regulatory T cells in long-lasting Graves disease. Each CDR3 protein gets one entry after TCRdb re-called the multiplex PCR reads with MiXCR. The table has around 430,000 distinct CDR3 sequences, 22% seen once. Specimen: peripheral blood mononuclear cells (PBMCs), collected when the disease was refractory, from a patient treated with antithyroid drugs. All receptors come from a female donor with Graves disease. Each CDR3 is given with its conserved first and last residue. D genes are given only for firm matches. Expanded clones are given a class, and other clones once, few, many or no size at all.

>TRBV2|many|TRBJ2-2|NA
CASSLTSIDTGELFF
TGTGCCAGCAGCCTTACTAGCATCGACACCGGGGAGCTGTTTTTT
>TRBV4-3|NA|TRBJ1-2|NA
CASSQAVGVYGYTF
TGCGCCAGCAGCCAAGCAGTAGGGGTGTATGGCTACACCTTC
>TRBV6-5|many|TRBJ2-7|NA
CASSYRADSRYEQYF
TGTGCCAGCAGTTACAGGGCAGACTCCCGCTACGAGCAGTACTTC
>TRBV27|many|TRBJ1-4|TRBD1
CAVARDRNEKLFF
TGTGCCGTAGCCCGGGACAGGAACGAAAAACTGTTTTTT
>TRBV24-1|NA|TRBJ1-2|TRBD1
CATSPKGQGNLNYGYTF
TGTGCCACCAGTCCAAAGGGACAGGGGAACCTCAACTATGGCTACACCTTC
>TRBV11-2|many|TRBJ2-2|TRBD2
CASSSGLAGTGELFF
TGTGCCAGCAGTTCGGGACTAGCGGGTACCGGGGAGCTGTTTTTT
>TRBV5-1|NA|TRBJ2-7|NA
CASSLIPGSSYEQYF
TGCGCCAGCAGCTTGATACCAGGGAGCTCCTACGAGCAGTACTTC
>TRBV3-1|many|TRBJ2-1|NA
CASSQDGTSNEQFF
TGTGCCAGCAGCCAAGACGGCACCTCCAATGAGCAGTTCTTC
>TRBV5-1|few|TRBJ2-7|TRBD1
CASSPGQEPYEQYF
TGCGCCAGCAGCCCCGGACAGGAACCCTACGAGCAGTACTTC
>TRBV7-9|NA|TRBJ2-3|NA
CASSLVTHTDTQYF
TGTGCCAGCAGCTTAGTGACTCACACAGATACGCAGTATTTT
>TRBV10-3|many|TRBJ1-1|TRBD1
CAIGTANTEAFF
TGTGCCATCGGGACAGCGAACACTGAAGCTTTCTTT
>TRBV6-4|many|TRBJ2-7|TRBD1
CASSPRIGTGNYHEQYF
TGTGCCAGCAGCCCTAGGATCGGGACAGGGAATTACCACGAGCAGTACTTC
>TRBV28|NA|TRBJ1-1|NA
CASTPEGHYTEAFF
TGTGCCAGCACCCCTGAGGGACATTACACTGAAGCTTTCTTT
>TRBV5-1|NA|TRBJ2-5|NA
CASRLGTAEETQYF
TGCGCCAGCAGATTGGGAACAGCCGAGGAGACCCAGTACTTC
>TRBV4-3|few|TRBJ1-2|NA
CASSQEVTGNGYTF
TGCGCCAGCAGCCAAGAAGTAACAGGGAATGGCTACACCTTC
>TRBV11-2|NA|TRBJ2-2|NA
CASSPIRRSGELFF
TGTGCCAGCAGCCCCATCCGGAGGTCCGGGGAGCTGTTTTTT
>TRBV2|NA|TRBJ2-7|NA
CASSEPERVQYF
TGTGCCAGCAGTGAGCCTGAACGAGTGCAGTACTTC
>TRBV6-1|few|TRBJ2-7|NA
CASSDSFYEQYF
TGTGCCAGCAGTGACAGTTTCTACGAGCAGTACTTC
>TRBV27|many|TRBJ2-7|TRBD1
CASRGKYGTGRYEQYF
TGTGCCAGCAGGGGAAAATACGGGACAGGGCGGTACGAGCAGTACTTC
>TRBV9|many|TRBJ1-4|NA
CASSVGPNAPNLFF
TGTGCCAGCAGCGTAGGTCCGAATGCTCCAAACCTGTTTTTT
>TRBV20-1|few|TRBJ2-5|NA
CSARVEETQYF
TGCAGTGCTCGGGTGGAAGAGACCCAGTACTTC
>TRBV5-1|few|TRBJ1-2|TRBD1
CASSFQQQGNGYTF
TGCGCCAGCAGCTTCCAGCAACAGGGGAATGGCTACACCTTC
>TRBV7-9|NA|TRBJ1-4|TRBD1
CASTRGQGAVNEKLFF
TGTGCCAGCACTCGAGGACAGGGGGCTGTTAATGAAAAACTGTTTTTT
>TRBV29-1|few|TRBJ2-5|NA
CSGILLGGQQETQYF
TGCAGCGGAATCCTTCTCGGGGGACAGCAAGAGACCCAGTACTTC
>TRBV7-8|NA|TRBJ2-5|TRBD1
CASIRTRDRGKETQYF
TGTGCCAGCATCCGAACCCGGGACAGGGGGAAAGAGACCCAGTACTTC
>TRBV20-1|few|TRBJ2-7|TRBD2
CSASSTSGEYEQYF
TGCAGTGCTAGCTCCACTAGCGGGGAATACGAGCAGTACTTC
>TRBV29-1|NA|TRBJ1-3|TRBD1
CSVEDGDSVSGNTIYF
TGCAGCGTTGAAGATGGGGACAGTGTGTCCGGAAACACCATATATTTT
>TRBV5-1|many|TRBJ2-6|NA
CASSLGGPGANVLTF
TGCGCCAGCAGCTTGGGAGGTCCCGGGGCCAACGTCCTGACTTTC
>TRBV11-2|NA|TRBJ2-3|NA
CASSRPRGPTDTQYF
TGTGCCAGCAGCCGCCCCAGGGGACCCACAGATACGCAGTATTTT
>TRBV7-9|NA|TRBJ2-7|NA
CASSLGALYEQYF
TGTGCCAGCAGCTTGGGGGCCTTGTACGAGCAGTACTTC
>TRBV6-1|NA|TRBJ2-7|NA
CASRLTGSNEQYF
TGTGCCAGCAGGCTAACAGGGTCTAACGAGCAGTACTTC